Each of the 25 T cell receptor beta chains below was sequenced from the same sample in a study of OX40 agonist ivuxolimab in advanced cancers. Libraries were constructed by the immunoSEQ multiplex PCR assay. TCRdb holds this immuneACCESS table with in-frame rearrangements only. Some clones are missing; in checked studies, unresolved V genes explain under half, and the rest has no known cause. Here the sample has some 54,000 clones; less than 90% occur a single time. The ten largest clones add up to 11% to 15% of the sample. The sample was CD4+ or CD8+ T cells sorted from blood, taken in a trial of the OX40 agonist ivuxolimab. Source of these receptors: an adult with an advanced solid tumor such as melanoma, head and neck, liver or kidney cancer.

The chain recombines TRBV11-2 with TRBJ2-1; 12 bases fit TRBD2. Trimming at V came to 6 bases and at J to 4 bases, leaving 4 bases not matched to a gene. Germline-derived CDR1 and CDR2 are SGHAT and FQNNGV. CDR3 length: 15 amino acids. The CDR3 region has the DNA TGTGCCAGCAGATCCCTAGCGGGGGGGTACAATGAGCAGTTCTTC. This translates into CASRSLAGGYNEQFF. Variable domain in full (rest from reference TRBV11-2 and TRBJ2-1): EAGVAQSPRYKIIEKRQSVAFWCNPISGHATLYWYQQILGQGPKLLIQFQNNGVVDDSQLPKDRFSAERLKGVDSTLKIQPAKLEDSAVYLCASRSLAGGYNEQFFGPGTRLTVL.

This chain connects TRBV9 to TRBJ2-7; the D gene is possibly TRBD2 (6 bases). The CDR3 extends over 15 amino acids. Looked up from germline, CDR1 is SGDLS and CDR2 is YYNGEE. Between the trimmed V and J ends, which lost 0 bases and 2 bases, there was a span of 12 bases. In DNA form, the CDR3 reads TGTGCCAGCAGCGTAGGGGGCGGGACCCCCTACGAGCAGTACTTC. As protein: CASSVGGGTPYEQYF.

The chain recombines TRBV7-8 with TRBJ1-2; 11 bases match TRBD1. The CDR3 runs to 13 residues. The V and J ends lost 4 bases and 6 bases, in that order; junction bases with no gene match: 1. CDR1 is SGHVS, CDR2 FQNEAQ, per germline. The CDR3 DNA is TGTGCCAGCAGCTGGACAGGGGGCGATGGCTACACCTTC. Amino acid sequence: CASSWTGGDGYTF. Looking up the rest from reference TRBV7-8 and TRBJ1-2 gives the full variable domain: GAGVSQSPRYKVAKRGQDVALRCDPISGHVSLFWYQQALGQGPEFLTYFQNEAQLDKSGLPSDRFFAERPEGSVSTLKIQRTQQEDSAVYLCASSWTGGDGYTFGSGTRLTVV.

This clone came up once. V and J are TRBV6-5 and TRBJ2-3; 10 bases are shared with TRBD1. The junction had 6 bases not matched to a gene; V was cut back by 5 bases and J by 4 bases. CDR3 size: 15 residues. Germline lookup yields CDR1 MNHEY and CDR2 SVGAGI. The CDR3 DNA reads TGTGCCAGCAGTGCCGGGACAGGGGACGCAGATACGCAGTATTTT. Its protein product is CASSAGTGDADTQYF.

This CDR3 reads CASDSGGPTSTDTQYF. The CDR3 DNA reads TGTGCCAGCGATAGCGGGGGGCCCACTAGCACAGATACGCAGTATTTT. J is TRBJ2-3 and V is TRBV5-5; 10 bases fit TRBD2. The CDR3 is 16 residues long. CDR1 is SGHKS, CDR2 YYEKEE, per germline (reference sequence). V lost 7 bases, J lost 0 bases, and 8 bases stayed unmatched.

The rearrangement joins TRBV19 to TRBJ2-3; TRBD2 might be the D (6 bases). The CDR3 covers 15 residues. Trimming pared 6 bases from V and 2 bases from J, leaving 15 bases between. Germline assignment: CDR1 LNHDA and CDR2 SQIVND (reference sequence). CDR3 sequence (DNA): TGTGCCAGTAGCCGGGGACGGGGGATCACAGATACGCAGTATTTT. The encoded protein is CASSRGRGITDTQYF.

As regards this clone: The sample has other DNA sequences that encode this CDR3 too. This sequence joins TRBV15 and TRBJ1-6, with a possible D match to TRBD1 (6 bases). V shed 5 bases and J shed 12 bases, with 17 bases lying between them. The CDR3 sequence is 14 residues long. Germline assignment: CDR1 LNHNV and CDR2 YYDKDF (reference sequence). The CDR3 nucleotides are TGTGCCACCAGCTCCTGGACAGTCGCTTTACCCCTCCACTTT. The encoded protein is CATSSWTVALPLHF.

The J gene is TRBJ2-5, the V gene TRBV6-5, with 8 bases matching TRBD1. Germline lookup yields CDR1 MNHEY and CDR2 SVGAGI. This CDR3 spans 15 amino acids. V shed 5 bases, J shed 0 bases, and the junction held 5 bases outside the gene matches. As DNA, the CDR3 is TGTGCCAGCAGTCCGACAGGGGCGGACCAAGAGACCCAGTACTTC. Protein product: CASSPTGADQETQYF.

The V gene is TRBV5-1, the J gene TRBJ2-7; perhaps D is TRBD1 or TRBD2 (6 bases each). Germline V gene data show CDR1 as SGHRS and CDR2 as YFSETQ. V was pared by 4 bases and J by 0 bases, with 20 bases between. This CDR3 has 17 residues. CDR3 amino acids: CASSPSLGGLSSYEQYF. For the CDR3, the DNA is TGCGCCAGCAGCCCATCACTCGGGGGCCTAAGCTCCTACGAGCAGTACTTC.

The chain combines TRBV30 with TRBJ1-2, with a possible D match to TRBD1 (6 bases). Trimming left V 2 bases short and J 10 bases short, with 11 bases between. The CDR3 is made up of 11 amino acids. Germline values: CDR1 GTSNPN, CDR2 SVGIG (reference sequence). CDR3 nucleotides: TGTGCCTGGAGTCCGGGACACATCTACACCTTC. Translated: CAWSPGHIYTF. Looking up the rest from reference TRBV30 and TRBJ1-2 gives the full variable domain: SQTIHQWPATLVQPVGSPLSLECTVEGTSNPNLYWYRQAAGRGLQLLFYSVGIGQISSEVPQNLSASRPQDRQFILSSKKLLLSDSGFYLCAWSPGHIYTFGSGTRLTVV.

This chain joins TRBV11-1 and TRBJ1-3; the D gene is possibly TRBD1 (5 bases). The germline V gene has CDR1 SGHAT and CDR2 FQDESV (reference sequence). This CDR3 has 17 amino acids. V gave up 5 bases and J gave up 4 bases, with 21 bases separating them. CDR3 sequence reads: CASSRPFDRRKGNTIYF. In DNA, the CDR3 is TGTGCCAGCAGCCGTCCGTTCGACAGAAGAAAAGGAAACACCATATATTTT. Based on the CDR3 plus reference TRBV11-1 and TRBJ1-3, the full variable domain is EAEVAQSPRYKITEKSQAVAFWCDPISGHATLYWYRQILGQGPELLVQFQDESVVDDSQLPKDRFSAERLKGVDSTLKIQPAELGDSAMYLCASSRPFDRRKGNTIYFGEGSWLTVV.

The gene calls are TRBV13 and TRBJ2-5, with 7 nucleotides matching TRBD1. The germline CDR1 and CDR2 sequences are PRHDT and FYEKMQ (reference sequence). V shed 4 bases and J 6 bases; nucleotides not matched to a gene: 8. The CDR3 extends over 14 amino acids. The CDR3 DNA reads TGTGCCAGCAGCTCCGGGACAGAAGAGCAGACCCAGTACTTC. Its translation is CASSSGTEEQTQYF.

The chain links TRBV4-2 to TRBJ1-2; perhaps TRBD1 as D (6 bases). Germline V lookup: CDR1 LGHNA, CDR2 YNFKEQ. The length of the CDR3 is 16 residues. V was trimmed by 6 bases and J by 6 bases, leaving 23 bases between them. In nucleotides, the CDR3 is TGTGCCAGCAGGAACTCAGGCAGGGGCGCCCCGGATGGCTACACCTTC. This translates into CASRNSGRGAPDGYTF.

In this sample, this clone turned up once. This chain uses TRBV30 with TRBJ2-3; 8 bases are shared with TRBD2. The CDR3 is 13 amino acids. Germline CDR1 GTSNPN, CDR2 SVGIG (reference sequence). After removal of 5 bases from V and 6 bases from J, the junction contained 7 bases not matched to a gene. CDR3 sequence: CAWGRGEVDTQYF. The CDR3 coding sequence is TGTGCCTGGGGGCGGGGGGAGGTGGATACGCAGTATTTT.

The chain recombines TRBV4-1 with TRBJ1-2; D unclear. CDR3 length: 16 residues. CDR1 MGHRA and CDR2 YSYEKL come from the germline V gene. V gave up 3 bases and J gave up 2 bases, with 16 bases separating them. The CDR3: CASSHEDRHRNYGYTF. As DNA, the CDR3 is TGCGCCAGCAGCCATGAAGACCGGCATAGGAACTATGGCTACACCTTC.

The sample holds one count of this clone. The rearrangement links TRBV7-6 to TRBJ2-1; 10 bases match TRBD1. CDR1 is SGHVS, CDR2 FNYEAQ, per germline. The CDR3 spans 15 residues. V dropped 8 bases and J dropped 5; count of bases not matched to a gene: 9. The CDR3 DNA is TGTGCCAGCGGCCCTGGGACAGGGGCCAACAATGAGCAGTTCTTC. It encodes CASGPGTGANNEQFF.

The chain has TRBV10-3 and TRBJ2-5; 8 bases are a match to TRBD1. The CDR3 runs to 18 residues. Per germline, CDR1 ENHRY and CDR2 SYGVKD. V shed 4 bases, J shed 3 bases, and the junction held 16 bases outside the gene matches. The CDR3 nucleotides read TGTGCCATCAGTGCCCTTACTTTACGGACAGGGTCGAAAGAGACCCAGTACTTC. It yields the protein CAISALTLRTGSKETQYF.

V gene TRBV4-1 combines with J gene TRBJ2-2; a possible D gene is TRBD2 (5 bases). Germline loops: CDR1 MGHRA, CDR2 YSYEKL. Trimming left V 4 bases short and J 8 bases short, with 20 bases between. The CDR3 is 16 residues long. The CDR3 loop is CASSLGTSGGGGELFF. CDR3 sequence (DNA): TGCGCCAGCAGCCTCGGCACTAGTGGCGGCGGTGGGGAGCTGTTTTTT.

Only one count was recorded for this clone. The chain recombines TRBV27 with TRBJ1-5, with TRBD1 as a possible D gene (5 bases). V gave up 2 bases and J gave up 7 bases, with 15 bases separating them. The CDR3 is 15 amino acids. Germline assignment: CDR1 MNHEY and CDR2 SMNVEV (reference sequence). In DNA, the CDR3 is TGTGCCAGCAGTTTAAGTTCTAGCGGGGGGCAGCCCCAGCATTTT. Its translation: CASSLSSSGGQPQHF.

V gene TRBV5-1 combines with J gene TRBJ2-7, with D hard to call. The CDR3 contains 14 residues. V was cut by 1 base and J by 3 bases, with 11 bases left in between. Germline-derived CDR1 and CDR2 are SGHRS and YFSETQ. The chain's CDR3 is CASSLYFIGYEQYF. The CDR3 DNA is TGCGCCAGCAGCTTGTATTTCATCGGCTACGAGCAGTACTTC. Full variable domain (missing parts from reference TRBV5-1 and TRBJ2-7): KAGVTQTPRYLIKTRGQQVTLSCSPISGHRSVSWYQQTPGQGLQFLFEYFSETQRNKGNFPGRFSGRQFSNSRSEMNVSTLELGDSALYLCASSLYFIGYEQYFGPGTRLTVT.

This clone was seen once. The chain is built from TRBV9 and TRBJ2-1, with 8 bases fitting TRBD2. The germline gives CDR1 SGDLS, CDR2 YYNGEE. V lost 0 bases, J lost 8 bases, and 7 bases stayed unmatched. The CDR3 totals 15 residues. CDR3 in amino acids: CASSVVFTAGDEQFF. Here the CDR3 DNA reads TGTGCCAGCAGCGTAGTGTTTACAGCGGGGGATGAGCAGTTCTTC.

V gene TRBV9 combines with J gene TRBJ2-3; D is ambiguous. CDR1 is SGDLS and CDR2 is YYNGEE in the germline V gene. The CDR3 has 14 residues. The V gene lost 2 bases and the J gene lost 4 bases, with 11 bases spanning the gap. The CDR3, as DNA: TGTGCCAGCAGCGTCGGTCCCTCCGCAGATACGCAGTATTTT. Translating it yields CASSVGPSADTQYF.

V and J are TRBV5-8 and TRBJ1-6; possible D gene TRBD1, 6 bases. CDR1 SGHTS and CDR2 YDEGEE come from the germline V gene. The germline V and J ends were trimmed by 3 bases and 10 bases, with 20 bases remaining between them. The CDR3 extends over 16 amino acids. In DNA, the CDR3 is TGTGCCAGCAGCTCCAGGGGTTTGGAGATAGTATCACCCCTCCACTTT. It specifies CASSSRGLEIVSPLHF.

The rearrangement joins TRBV7-9 to TRBJ2-3; D tentatively fits TRBD1 or TRBD2 (6 bases each). V was pared by 1 base and J by 3 bases, with 17 bases between. CDR3 length: 17 residues. Germline lookup yields CDR1 SEHNR and CDR2 FQNEAQ (reference sequence). The CDR3 DNA follows: TGTGCCAGCAGCTTAGTATCCGGGGGCAAGGGAACAGATACGCAGTATTTT. Translation: CASSLVSGGKGTDTQYF.

The chain links TRBV6-5 to TRBJ1-3; D not certain. The CDR3 extends over 13 amino acids. V was clipped by 4 bases and J by 4 bases, with 8 bases between them. Germline assignment: CDR1 MNHEY and CDR2 SVGAGI. This CDR3 reads CASSSDIGNTIYF. Written as DNA, the CDR3 is TGTGCCAGCAGTTCCGACATCGGAAACACCATATATTTT.